Listed below are T cell receptor beta chains from one sample, sequenced in a study of cytomegalovirus exposure and HLA in healthy donors. Produced via immunoSEQ multiplex PCR; TCRdb's table is partial and in-frame only. The data contain about 200,000 clones, roughly three quarters of them singletons. Material: PBMCs. Source of these receptors: a man aged 45 to 65 in good health and CMV-seronegative. Both conserved end residues are part of each CDR3. D genes are given only for firm matches. For some rows the clone size is stated as once, few or many, or as a class when expanded; others skip it.

>TRBD2|TRBJ2-7|NA|TRBV2
TGTGCCAGCAGCTTTAGCGGGGCCTACGAGCAGTACTTC
CASSFSGAYEQYF
>TRBD2|TRBJ2-7|NA|TRBV28
TGTGCCAGCAGTTTTGTGCGGGAGTGGTCCTACGAGCAGTACTTC
CASSFVREWSYEQYF
>NA|TRBJ2-7|NA|TRBV6-5
TGTGCCAGCAGGCGGACGGGGGGCCCCATCCACGAGCAGTACTTC
CASRRTGGPIHEQYF
>TRBD2|TRBJ2-7|NA|TRBV2
TGTGCCAGCAGGGAGGCCAGGAGGACTAGCGGACCCTACGAGCAGTACTTC
CASREARRTSGPYEQYF
>NA|TRBJ1-2|NA|TRBV6-6
TGTGCCGCAGAGGATACCCAGAGTCCTATTTACGGCTACACCTTC
CAAEDTQSPIYGYTF
>TRBD1|TRBJ1-1|NA|TRBV4-1
TGCGCCAGCAGCCAATACAGGGGGGTAAGCACTGAAGCTTTCTTT
CASSQYRGVSTEAFF
>TRBD2|TRBJ2-5|NA|TRBV6-5
TGTGCCAGCATTCCAGCGGGAGAAGAGACCCAGTACTTC
CASIPAGEETQYF
>NA|TRBJ2-5|few|TRBV19
TGTGCCAGTTCCCTCCGAGGGGGAGCGGGGGAGACCCAGTACTTC
CASSLRGGAGETQYF
>TRBD1|TRBJ2-1|NA|TRBV27
TGTGCCAGCAGCGACAGGGTCGGCAATGAGCAGTTCTTC
CASSDRVGNEQFF
>NA|TRBJ2-3|few|TRBV25-1
TGTGCCAGCAGCCGCGGGGTTACGCAGTATTTT
CASSRGVTQYF
>NA|TRBJ2-7|NA|TRBV28
TGTGCCAGCAGCCCAACGGCCACTAGCTCCTACGAGCAGTACTTC
CASSPTATSSYEQYF
>TRBD2|TRBJ2-1|NA|TRBV27
TGTGCCAGCAGTCCGTGGGGAGGCGGGAGTTCATACAATGAGCAGTTCTTC
CASSPWGGGSSYNEQFF
>TRBD2|TRBJ2-3|NA|TRBV14
TGTGCCAGCAGCCAAGATTATTCGCGGGAGGGTTACACAGATACGCAGTATTTT
CASSQDYSREGYTDTQYF
>TRBD1|TRBJ2-7|once|TRBV12-5
TGTGCTAGTGGTTTGGGACAGGGGGCCGAGCAGTACTTC
CASGLGQGAEQYF
>TRBD2|TRBJ2-7|NA|TRBV11-2
TGTGCCAGCAGCTTAAGCGGGACTGACTACGAGCAGTACTTC
CASSLSGTDYEQYF
>NA|TRBJ2-7|NA|TRBV6-1
TGTGCCAGCCTAGCCGGCGGGTTCTACGAGCAGTACTTC
CASLAGGFYEQYF
>NA|TRBJ1-1|NA|TRBV7-9
TGTGCCAGCAGCCCCGATCGGACTTATAACACTGAAGCTTTCTTT
CASSPDRTYNTEAFF
>NA|TRBJ1-2|NA|TRBV5-4
TGTGCCAGCAGCTCCCGGACAGTCGGCGGCGGCTACACCTTC
CASSSRTVGGGYTF
>TRBD2|TRBJ2-1|NA|TRBV28
TGTGCCAGCAGTCCTTCTCTGGGACTAGGCTCCTACAATGAGCAGTTCTTC
CASSPSLGLGSYNEQFF
>TRBD1|TRBJ2-7|NA|TRBV6-6
TGTGCCAGCAGGGACAGGGTAGTCTCCTACGAGCAGTACTTC
CASRDRVVSYEQYF
>NA|TRBJ1-3|NA|TRBV5-5
TGTGCCAGCAGCTTGACGACGGGCTCTGGAAACACCATATATTTT
CASSLTTGSGNTIYF
>TRBD1|TRBJ2-7|NA|TRBV6-5
TGTGCCAGCAGTTCCTTCCGACAGGGTGGTAGATACGAGCAGTACTTC
CASSSFRQGGRYEQYF
>NA|TRBJ2-7|NA|TRBV7-2
TGTGCCAGCGCATTTAGCGGATTAACCTCCTACGAGCAGTACTTC
CASAFSGLTSYEQYF
>TRBD1|TRBJ1-1|NA|TRBV6-5
TGTGCCAGCACCCGAGGGCGGGACAGCGGAGCTTTCTTT
CASTRGRDSGAFF
>NA|TRBJ2-5|NA|TRBV29-1
TGCAGCGTTGAAATTGCCATCGGGGAGACCCAGTACTTC
CSVEIAIGETQYF
>TRBD2|TRBJ2-6|NA|TRBV5-4
TGTGCCAGCAGCCCTCCGGGGAGGGCCTCTGGGGCCAACGTCCTGACTTTC
CASSPPGRASGANVLTF
>NA|TRBJ1-5|few|TRBV7-9
TGTGCCAGCAGCGAGTGGGGGGATAATCAGCCCCAGCATTTT
CASSEWGDNQPQHF
>TRBD2|TRBJ2-6|NA|TRBV6-6
TGTGCCAGCATTCCTCGCGGGGGGCCAGGGGCCAACGGCCTGACTTTC
CASIPRGGPGANGLTF
>TRBD1|TRBJ1-6|NA|TRBV27
TGTGCCAGCAGTAAGGGACAGCAACTTAATTCACCCCTCCACTTT
CASSKGQQLNSPLHF
>NA|TRBJ1-1|once|TRBV30
TGTGCCTGGAGTGTCCGGTACGGGGACACTGAAGCTTTCTTT
CAWSVRYGDTEAFF
>TRBD1|TRBJ2-3|NA|TRBV5-1
TGCGCCAGCAGCTTCGCAGGGGGCGCCGCAGATACGCAGTATTTT
CASSFAGGAADTQYF
>TRBD1|TRBJ2-2|NA|TRBV7-6
TGTGCCAGCAGCTTATCCGGGACAGCCTACACCGGGGAGCTGTTTTTT
CASSLSGTAYTGELFF
>NA|TRBJ2-1|NA|TRBV2
TGTGCCAGCAGTGAAGGGAGCAATGAGCAGTTCTTC
CASSEGSNEQFF
>TRBD1|TRBJ1-2|NA|TRBV18
TGTGCCAGCTCAGAGGGACAGGGGAACGCTAACTATGGCTACACCTTC
CASSEGQGNANYGYTF
>NA|TRBJ1-3|NA|TRBV5-1
TGCGCCAGCAGCAGGAGCTCTGGAAACACCATATATTTT
CASSRSSGNTIYF
>NA|TRBJ1-2|NA|TRBV14
TGTGCCAGCAGCCCCGGGATATCCTATGGCTACACCTTC
CASSPGISYGYTF
>TRBD1|TRBJ2-7|NA|TRBV30
TGTGCCTGGGACAGGGGGCCCTACGAGCAGTACTTC
CAWDRGPYEQYF
>NA|TRBJ2-3|NA|TRBV4-2
TGTGCCAGCAGCCAAGAAAGTGGAGGCACAGATACGCAGTATTTT
CASSQESGGTDTQYF
>TRBD1|TRBJ1-2|NA|TRBV7-2
TGTGCCATCCCCCGGGGACAGGCTACTAACTATGGCTACACCTTC
CAIPRGQATNYGYTF
>TRBD2|TRBJ2-2|NA|TRBV7-9
TGTGCCAGCAGCTTAGAGGTAGCGGGACGTACCGGGGAGCTGTTTTTT
CASSLEVAGRTGELFF
>NA|TRBJ2-1|few|TRBV5-1
TGCGCCAGCAGCGCCTCCGGGACTCCAGCCTACAATGAGCAGTTCTTC
CASSASGTPAYNEQFF
>TRBD1|TRBJ2-7|NA|TRBV27
TGTGCCAGCAGTCCCGGACAGGGTCTTTCCTACGAGCAGTACTTC
CASSPGQGLSYEQYF
>NA|TRBJ2-1|NA|TRBV30
TGTGCCTGCGGGGAGTCCTACAATGAGCAGTTCTTC
CACGESYNEQFF
>TRBD2|TRBJ2-1|NA|TRBV28
TGTGCCAGCAGTCCCAGGCCCGGGACTAGCGGCTTCTTCTACAATGAGCAGTTCTTC
CASSPRPGTSGFFYNEQFF
>NA|TRBJ1-2|few|TRBV4-1
TGCGCCAGCAGCCAAGACAGGGACTATGGCTACACCTTC
CASSQDRDYGYTF
>TRBD2|TRBJ2-1|NA|TRBV6-6
TGTGCCAGCAGTTACTCGCAGCGGGGGATCAATGAGCAGTTCTTC
CASSYSQRGINEQFF
>TRBD1|TRBJ2-7|NA|TRBV4-2
TGTGCCAGCAGCCAACTATCCGGGACAGGCGATTTCTACGAGCAGTACTTC
CASSQLSGTGDFYEQYF
>TRBD1|TRBJ1-5|once|TRBV27
TGTGCCAGCAGTTTAGAGGGGGCTCGCAATCAGCCCCAGCATTTT
CASSLEGARNQPQHF
>NA|TRBJ2-1|NA|TRBV5-1
TGCGCCAGCAGCGGAAACTCGGGCAGGGACTACAATGAGCAGTTCTTC
CASSGNSGRDYNEQFF
>TRBD1|TRBJ1-2|few|TRBV29-1
TGCAGCGTTGTAGACAGGGGGAACTATGGCTACACCTTC
CSVVDRGNYGYTF
>NA|TRBJ2-3|NA|TRBV28
TGTGCCAGCACTACGGCCGAGGTTTTCACAGATACGCAGTATTTT
CASTTAEVFTDTQYF
>NA|TRBJ1-5|NA|TRBV4-1
TGCGCCAGCAGCCCCCTGGGGGACACATATCAGCCCCAGCATTTT
CASSPLGDTYQPQHF
>TRBD2|TRBJ2-1|once|TRBV2
TGTGCCAGCAGTGCGAGACTAGCGGTCAACAATGAGCAGTTCTTC
CASSARLAVNNEQFF
>TRBD1|TRBJ2-1|NA|TRBV10-3
TGTGCCATCAGTGAGTCTTGGCCGGGACAGGGGAGCGATGAGCAGTTCTTC
CAISESWPGQGSDEQFF
>TRBD1|TRBJ1-1|NA|TRBV9
TGTGCCAGCAGCGCCCGCCGGGGACAGGGGGTATTAGATGAAGCTTTCTTT
CASSARRGQGVLDEAFF
>NA|TRBJ1-3|few|TRBV19
TGTGCCACAAGGACAGTCTCCTCTGGAAACACCATATATTTT
CATRTVSSGNTIYF
>TRBD1|TRBJ2-3|NA|TRBV9
TGTGCCAGCAGCGTTGAGGACAGGGTTGGAGATACGCAGTATTTT
CASSVEDRVGDTQYF
>TRBD2|TRBJ2-3|NA|TRBV4-1
TGCGCCTCTGGACGGGAGGGTGGCACAGATACGCAGTATTTT
CASGREGGTDTQYF
>NA|TRBJ1-4|NA|TRBV7-2
TGTGCCAGCAGCTTAGGCAGGGGCCGTAATGAAAAACTGTTTTTT
CASSLGRGRNEKLFF
>TRBD1|TRBJ2-3|NA|TRBV27
TGTGCCAGCAGACCTGGTCGGACAGGGATAACTAGCACAGATACGCAGTATTTT
CASRPGRTGITSTDTQYF